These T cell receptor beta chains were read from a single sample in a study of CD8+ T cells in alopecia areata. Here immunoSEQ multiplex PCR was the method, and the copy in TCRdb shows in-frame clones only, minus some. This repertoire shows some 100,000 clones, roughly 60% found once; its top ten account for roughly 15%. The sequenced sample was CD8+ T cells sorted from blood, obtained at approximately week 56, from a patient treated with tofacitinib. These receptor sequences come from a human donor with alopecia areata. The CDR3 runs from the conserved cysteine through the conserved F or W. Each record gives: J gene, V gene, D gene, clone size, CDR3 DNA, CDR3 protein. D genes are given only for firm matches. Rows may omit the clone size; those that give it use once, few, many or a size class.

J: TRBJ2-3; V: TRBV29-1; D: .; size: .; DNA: TGCAGCGTTGAAAGTAGGGCAACAAAGGGGGATACGCAGTATTTT; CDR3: CSVESRATKGDTQYF
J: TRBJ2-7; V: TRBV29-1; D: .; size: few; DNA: TGCAGCGTTAGAGGGGGGACCTACGAGCAGTACTTC; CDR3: CSVRGGTYEQYF
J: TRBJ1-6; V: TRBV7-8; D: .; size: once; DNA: TGTGCCAGCAGCTTACGCAGGCCGCAGCCTAATTCACCCCTCCACTTT; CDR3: CASSLRRPQPNSPLHF
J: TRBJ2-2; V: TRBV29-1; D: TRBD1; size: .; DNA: TGCAGCGTTGAATCGCAGGGGGTGAACACCGGGGAGCTGTTTTTT; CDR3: CSVESQGVNTGELFF
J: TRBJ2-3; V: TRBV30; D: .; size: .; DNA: TGTGCCTGGAGTTGGTCAAGCACAGATACGCAGTATTTT; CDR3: CAWSWSSTDTQYF
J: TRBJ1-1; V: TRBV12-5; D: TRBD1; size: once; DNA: TGTGCTAGTGACATCCGGGACAGGGCAGCTTTCTTT; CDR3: CASDIRDRAAFF
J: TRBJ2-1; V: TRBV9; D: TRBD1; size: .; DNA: TGTGCCAGCAGCCCAATGAGCCGGGACAGGGTTGGTAATGAGCAGTTCTTC; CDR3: CASSPMSRDRVGNEQFF
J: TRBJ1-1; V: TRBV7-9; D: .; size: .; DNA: TGTGCCAGCAGCTTTAGTGACGGGGGCACTGAAGCTTTCTTT; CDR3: CASSFSDGGTEAFF
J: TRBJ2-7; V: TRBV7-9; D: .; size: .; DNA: TGTGCCAGCAGCGTCACAGGGTACGAGCAGTACTTC; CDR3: CASSVTGYEQYF
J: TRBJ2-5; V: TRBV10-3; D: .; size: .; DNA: TGTGCCATCAGTGAGAGGCGGGAGACCCAGTACTTC; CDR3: CAISERRETQYF
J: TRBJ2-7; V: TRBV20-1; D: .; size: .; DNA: TGCAGTGCTACCCGCGGGGACGAGCAGTACTTC; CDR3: CSATRGDEQYF
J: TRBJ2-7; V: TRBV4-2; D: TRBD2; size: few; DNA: TGTGCCAGCAGCAAAGGTAGCGGGGCCCTCGAGCAGTACTTC; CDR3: CASSKGSGALEQYF
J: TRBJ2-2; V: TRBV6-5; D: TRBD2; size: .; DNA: TGTGCCAGCAGTTTGGAGGGGACGGGAGGGACCGGGGAGCTGTTTTTT; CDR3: CASSLEGTGGTGELFF
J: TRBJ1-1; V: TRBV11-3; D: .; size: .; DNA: TGTGCCAGCAGCTTAGTTTCGGGGCGCACTGAAGCTTTCTTT; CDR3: CASSLVSGRTEAFF
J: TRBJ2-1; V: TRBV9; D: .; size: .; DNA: TGTGCCAGCAGCGTAGCTGACAGAGTCAGATACAATGAGCAGTTCTTC; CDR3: CASSVADRVRYNEQFF
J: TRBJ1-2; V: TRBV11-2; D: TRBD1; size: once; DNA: TGTGCCAGCAGCCCCGGACAGGCCTTCTATGGCTACACCTTC; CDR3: CASSPGQAFYGYTF
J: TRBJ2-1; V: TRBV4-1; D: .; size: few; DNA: TGCGCCAGCAGCCAAGACTTGGGGAATGAGCAGTTCTTC; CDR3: CASSQDLGNEQFF
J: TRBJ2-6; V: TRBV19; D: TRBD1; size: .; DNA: TGTGCCAGTAGTATAGCCGGGGACAGCCTATACTCTGGGGCCAACGTCCTGACTTTC; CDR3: CASSIAGDSLYSGANVLTF
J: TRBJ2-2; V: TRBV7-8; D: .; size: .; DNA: TGTGCCAGCAGCTTACAGGGGGAGCTGTTTTTT; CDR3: CASSLQGELFF
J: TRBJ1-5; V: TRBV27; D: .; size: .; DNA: TGTGCCAGCAGACCGAACAGGGTTTATCAGCCCCAGCATTTT; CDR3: CASRPNRVYQPQHF
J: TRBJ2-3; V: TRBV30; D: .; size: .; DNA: TGTGCCTGGAGTCTAGGGGCAGATACGCAGTATTTT; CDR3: CAWSLGADTQYF
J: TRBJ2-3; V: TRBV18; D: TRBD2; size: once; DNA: TGTGCCAGCTCACTAAAAACCGGGACTAGCGGGGGATCCAGCACAGATACGCAGTATTTT; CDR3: CASSLKTGTSGGSSTDTQYF
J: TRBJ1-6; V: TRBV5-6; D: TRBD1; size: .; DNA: TGTGCCAGCACCTTTGGGACAGGGAGAGATTCACCCCTCCACTTT; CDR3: CASTFGTGRDSPLHF